A single T cell receptor beta chain is shown here with its context. Its cognate antigen has yet to be identified. Nothing much larger sits one base from this clone, and base qualities are not available. This specimen comes from a study of shared clonotypes between healthy human individuals (dated by TCRdb to about 2020). In terms of the full investigation: The cohort comprised a couple of women and a few men aged 18 to 49 years. For each donor, CD4 naive and CD4 memory were each given three plates, CD8 naive was given two plates, and CD8 memory was given one plate. To estimate repertoire size and how much clonotypes are shared between individuals, the study performed deep sequencing of blood TCR repertoires from five healthy adults. Libraries were prepared and TCR repertoires were sequenced by different laboratories using diverse techniques, in order to increase sequencing depth and limit assay-specific biases. Each donor's leukapheresis produced roughly between about 0.8 and 10 billion PBMCs.

CD8 naive samples consisted of CD45RO-negative cells that were positively selected for CCR7, yielding a CD45RA+CCR7+ population without TemRA cells. The donors were healthy, HIV-negative adults who had no recently reported acute infections or vaccinations. Every donor was a Caucasian adult residing in Nashville, Tennessee, USA. After blood collection by leukapheresis, PBMCs were isolated using Ficoll-Histopaque density gradient centrifugation and then cryopreserved in the vapor phase of liquid nitrogen. Purity and quantity of every magnetically sorted T cell population were checked by analytical flow cytometry. Genomic DNA was isolated from every sorted fraction and measured by UV absorbance on a Nanodrop 2000c. Using the deep immunoSEQ assay, multiplex PCR amplified TCR CDR3 regions from genomic DNA. For each cell subset, the extracted genomic DNA was distributed evenly across all wells of several immunoSEQ 96-well plates, and each plate served as one replicate. For sorted subsets, 150 to 250 ng genomic DNA, equal to some 28,000 T cell genomes, was loaded into each replicate PCR. Purified libraries were measured with a Qubit 3.0 fluorometer, size-checked on a Bioanalyzer 2100, and measured again with the KAPA Library Quantification kit. Every immunoSEQ 96-well plate was sequenced on a dedicated single-read 150-cycle Illumina NextSeq 550 flow cell. The original pipeline was this. The immunoSEQ output contained only junctional sequences without quality scores, so filtering could not match that applied to full-length reads. Sequences were annotated with PyIR, a Python wrapper for IgBLAST v1.9, and V/J genes and CDR3 were assigned using IMGT germline references. Any read was removed if the V/J assignment was weak (E-value above 1e-6), the CDR3 was missing, or the read contained stop codons, out-of-frame junctions, or ambiguous translated residues. A V3J clonotype was defined by an identical inferred V gene, J gene, and CDR3 amino acid sequence. To compute the percentage overlap between repertoires, the number of shared unique clonotypes was divided by the size of the smaller repertoire. Three approaches were used to assess repertoire richness: RTK rarefaction, the Chao1 estimator, and Recon v2.1 estimates of unobserved clonotypes. For all TCRbeta clonotypes obtained by the gDNA method from a few donors, generation probabilities were computed with OLGA. What TCRdb holds here is the immuneACCESS table cut down to in-frame rearrangements. Part of the clones is not present; checked against another copy, under half of the missing clones reflect an unresolved V gene, and the others are unexplained. V and J calls and clone size are those listed in that table; D and trimming were worked out from the DNA. Present in this sample are under 600,000 clones, 98% of which were seen just once. The ten largest clones add up to approximately 0.3% of the sample.

Germline trimming: 2 bases from V, 7 bases from J; junction bases outside gene matches: 6. Per the germline V gene, MGHDK is the CDR1 and SYGVNS is the CDR2. The CDR3 numbers 14 residues from cysteine through phenylalanine. The only DNA kept is the CDR3, 42 bases in frame from the first base. On the study overall, not on this receptor specifically: Sampling was restricted to blood, and TCR repertoires in tissue are likely to differ from TCR repertoires in blood. Based on pairwise subsampling, the degree of clonotype sharing among donors was expected to be affected by sequencing depth. About 5% of naive CD4, 3.5% of naive CD8, approximately 2% of memory CD4, and 0.35% to 0.4% of memory CD8 clonotypes were shared across a few donors. Higher generation probabilities were observed for clonotypes shared by all four sorted-subset donors than for non-shared clonotypes. Because the study included a small number of donors, the genetic and exposure-history diversity represented was limited. Naive subsets generally had larger estimated clonotype richness than memory subsets did. Incomplete sequencing was indicated by rarefaction of sorted-subset datasets, despite the large sequencing depth.

The sequence is built from TRBV25-1 and TRBJ2-7; TRBD1 fits 9 bases in the junction. The specimen was naive CD8+ T cells sorted from blood. The cell subset or site label corresponds to: CD45RA+CCR7+. The TCR comes from a man younger than 45 in good health. The DNA reads TGTGCCAGCAGTGAAGAGACAGGGGGTGGAGAGCAGTACTTC. Translated, it gives CASSEETGGGEQYF.